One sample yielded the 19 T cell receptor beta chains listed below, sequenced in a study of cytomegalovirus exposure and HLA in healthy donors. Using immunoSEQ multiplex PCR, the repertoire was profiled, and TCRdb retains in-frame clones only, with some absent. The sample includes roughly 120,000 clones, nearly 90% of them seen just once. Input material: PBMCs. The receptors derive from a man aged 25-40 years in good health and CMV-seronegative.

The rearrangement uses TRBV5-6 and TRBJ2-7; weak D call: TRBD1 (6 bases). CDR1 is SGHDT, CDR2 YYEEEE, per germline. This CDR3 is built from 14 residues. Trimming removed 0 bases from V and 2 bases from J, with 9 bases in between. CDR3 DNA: TGTGCCAGCAGCTTGGGGGACACTACCTACGAGCAGTACTTC. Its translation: CASSLGDTTYEQYF.

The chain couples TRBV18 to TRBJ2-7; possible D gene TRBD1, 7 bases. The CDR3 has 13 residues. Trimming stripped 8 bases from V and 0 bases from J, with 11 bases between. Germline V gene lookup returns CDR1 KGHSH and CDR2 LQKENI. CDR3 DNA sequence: TGTGCCAGCAGGCGGGACAGCTCCTACGAGCAGTACTTC. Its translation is CASRRDSSYEQYF.

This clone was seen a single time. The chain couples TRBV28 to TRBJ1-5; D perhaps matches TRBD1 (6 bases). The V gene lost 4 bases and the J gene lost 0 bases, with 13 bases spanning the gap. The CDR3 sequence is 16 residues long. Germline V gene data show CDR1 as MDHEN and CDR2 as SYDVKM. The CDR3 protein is CASSSSGDVSNQPQHF. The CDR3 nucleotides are TGTGCCAGCAGTTCCTCAGGGGATGTTAGCAATCAGCCCCAGCATTTT.

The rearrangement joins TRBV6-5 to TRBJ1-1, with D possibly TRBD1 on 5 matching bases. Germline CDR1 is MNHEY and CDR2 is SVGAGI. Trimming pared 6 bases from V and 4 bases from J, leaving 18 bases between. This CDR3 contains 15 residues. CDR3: CASRVIKAGPTEAFF. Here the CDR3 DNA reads TGTGCCAGCAGAGTCATTAAGGCGGGGCCCACTGAAGCTTTCTTT.

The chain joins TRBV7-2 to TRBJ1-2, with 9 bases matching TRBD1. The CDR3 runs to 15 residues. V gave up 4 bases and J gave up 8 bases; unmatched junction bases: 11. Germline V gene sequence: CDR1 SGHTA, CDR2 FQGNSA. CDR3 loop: CASSSGTGWLEGYTF. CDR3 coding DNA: TGTGCCAGCAGCTCCGGGACAGGGTGGCTGGAGGGCTACACCTTC.

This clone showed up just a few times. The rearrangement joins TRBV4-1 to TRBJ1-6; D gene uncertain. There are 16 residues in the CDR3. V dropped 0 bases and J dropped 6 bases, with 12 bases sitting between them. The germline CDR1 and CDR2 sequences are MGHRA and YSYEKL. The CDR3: CASSQDAVIGNSPLHF. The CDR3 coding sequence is TGCGCCAGCAGCCAAGATGCGGTGATTGGTAATTCACCCCTCCACTTT.

The CDR3 region has the DNA TGCGCCAGCAGCCTTCAATGGACAGGGGACGGTCAGCCCCAGCATTTT. Encoded protein: CASSLQWTGDGQPQHF. The V and J genes are TRBV4-1 and TRBJ1-5, with 9 bases lining up with TRBD1. V gave up 4 bases and J gave up 6 bases; unmatched junction bases: 10. Germline CDR1 MGHRA, CDR2 YSYEKL. The CDR3 length is 16 residues.

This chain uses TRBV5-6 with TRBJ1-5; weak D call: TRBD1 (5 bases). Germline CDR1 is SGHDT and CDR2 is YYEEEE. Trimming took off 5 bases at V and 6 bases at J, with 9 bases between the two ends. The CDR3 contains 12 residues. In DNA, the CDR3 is TGTGCCAGCAGTCACGGGGGTCAGCCCCAGCATTTT. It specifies CASSHGGQPQHF.

The CDR3 region has the DNA TGTGCCAGCTCACCAGGTAGCTGGCCCGCCAAGGATGGCTACACCTTC. Amino acid sequence: CASSPGSWPAKDGYTF. The chain joins TRBV18 to TRBJ1-2; D is undetermined. CDR3 length equals 16 residues. Germline CDR1 is KGHSH and CDR2 is LQKENI. V dropped 2 bases and J dropped 6 bases, with 19 bases sitting between them.

The CDR3 nucleotides read TGTGCCAGTAGTTACAGTAATTCACCCCTCCACTTT. Translated: CASSYSNSPLHF. V gene TRBV19 combines with J gene TRBJ1-6, with no clear D. Germline CDR1 reads LNHDA; CDR2 reads SQIVND (reference sequence). The CDR3 loop spans 12 amino acids. The V end was cut by 5 bases, the J end by 6 bases, with 5 bases between.

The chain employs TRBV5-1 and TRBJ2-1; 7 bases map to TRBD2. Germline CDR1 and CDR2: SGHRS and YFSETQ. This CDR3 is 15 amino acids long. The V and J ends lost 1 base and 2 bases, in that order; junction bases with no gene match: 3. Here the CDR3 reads CASSLMAGAYNEQFF. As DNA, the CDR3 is TGCGCCAGCAGCTTGATGGCGGGGGCCTACAATGAGCAGTTCTTC.

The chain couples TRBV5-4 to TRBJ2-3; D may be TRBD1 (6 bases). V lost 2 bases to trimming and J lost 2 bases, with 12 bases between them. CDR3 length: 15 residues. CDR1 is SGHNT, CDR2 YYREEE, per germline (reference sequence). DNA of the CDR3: TGTGCCAGCAGCTTTACTAGGGGGACCACAGATACGCAGTATTTT. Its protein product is CASSFTRGTTDTQYF.

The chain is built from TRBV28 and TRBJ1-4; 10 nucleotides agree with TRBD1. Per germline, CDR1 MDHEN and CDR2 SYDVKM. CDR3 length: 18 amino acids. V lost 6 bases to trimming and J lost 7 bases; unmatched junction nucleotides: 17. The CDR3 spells CASRGRDRGIVRFEKLFF. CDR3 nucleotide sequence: TGTGCCAGCAGAGGCCGGGACAGGGGAATAGTCCGTTTTGAAAAACTGTTTTTT.

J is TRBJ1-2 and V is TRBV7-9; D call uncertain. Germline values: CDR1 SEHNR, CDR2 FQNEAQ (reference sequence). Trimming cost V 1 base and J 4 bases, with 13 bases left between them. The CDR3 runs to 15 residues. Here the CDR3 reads CASSLGSVAPYGYTF. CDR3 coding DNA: TGTGCCAGCAGCTTAGGATCTGTCGCGCCCTATGGCTACACCTTC.

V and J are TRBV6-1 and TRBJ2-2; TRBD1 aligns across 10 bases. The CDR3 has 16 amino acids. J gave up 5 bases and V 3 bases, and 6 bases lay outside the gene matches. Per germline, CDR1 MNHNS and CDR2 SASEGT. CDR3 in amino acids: CASSERGQGWTGELFF. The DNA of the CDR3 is TGTGCCAGCAGTGAGAGGGGACAGGGGTGGACCGGGGAGCTGTTTTTT.

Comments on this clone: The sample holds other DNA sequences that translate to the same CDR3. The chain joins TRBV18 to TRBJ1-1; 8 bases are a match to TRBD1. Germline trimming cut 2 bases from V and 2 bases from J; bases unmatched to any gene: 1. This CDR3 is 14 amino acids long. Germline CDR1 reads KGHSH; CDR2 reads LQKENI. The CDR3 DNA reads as TGTGCCAGCTCACCAGGACAGGGAAACACTGAAGCTTTCTTT. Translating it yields CASSPGQGNTEAFF.

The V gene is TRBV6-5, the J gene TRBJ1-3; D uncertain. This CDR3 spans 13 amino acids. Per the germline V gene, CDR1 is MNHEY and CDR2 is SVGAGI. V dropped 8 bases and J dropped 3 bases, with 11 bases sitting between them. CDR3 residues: CASSLGNGNTIYF. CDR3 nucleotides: TGTGCCAGCTCCCTCGGGAATGGAAACACCATATATTTT.

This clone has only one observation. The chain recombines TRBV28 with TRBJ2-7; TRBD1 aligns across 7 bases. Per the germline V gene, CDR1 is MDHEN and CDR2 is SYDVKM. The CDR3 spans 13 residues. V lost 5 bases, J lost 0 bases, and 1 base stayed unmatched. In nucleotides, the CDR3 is TGTGCCAGCAGTCCAGGGGGCTCCTACGAGCAGTACTTC. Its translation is CASSPGGSYEQYF.

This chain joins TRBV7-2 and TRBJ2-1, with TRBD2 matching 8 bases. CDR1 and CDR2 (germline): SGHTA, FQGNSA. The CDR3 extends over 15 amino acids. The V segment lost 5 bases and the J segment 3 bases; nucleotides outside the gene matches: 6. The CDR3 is CASSGRGGRYNEQFF. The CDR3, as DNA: TGTGCCAGCAGCGGACGGGGGGGCCGCTACAATGAGCAGTTCTTC. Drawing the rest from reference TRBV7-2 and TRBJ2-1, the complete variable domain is GAGVSQSPSNKVTEKGKDVELRCDPISGHTALYWYRQSLGQGLEFLIYFQGNSAPDKSGLPSDRFSAERTGGSVSTLTIQRTQQEDSAVYLCASSGRGGRYNEQFFGPGTRLTVL.